The present TCR beta chain was sequenced within a study of CD8 T cells in Susac syndrome. Study background: Patients with Susac syndrome were, at the time of blood collection, therapy-naive, maintained on corticosteroids, or maintained on intravenous immunoglobulin alone.

CD8+ and CD4+ blood T cells underwent TCR beta sequencing. It was with random hexamers that 0.5 to 1 ug RNA was reverse transcribed. Across 54 Vbeta and 13 Jbeta, TCR beta CDR3 was amplified with immunoSEQ multiplex PCR. TCRdb re-analysed the immunoSEQ multiplex PCR reads in MiXCR, keeping a single row per CDR3 protein. The sample holds more than 85,000 distinct CDR3 sequences, 85% to 95% seen once. Sequenced sample: CD4+ T cells from PBMCs. The TCR was taken from a human donor with Susac syndrome.

The CDR3 DNA reads as TGTGCCAGTAGTATACAGGTGCAGGGGGAGCTGTTTTTT. It codes for CASSIQVQGELFF. The chain employs TRBV19 and TRBJ2-2; D gene unclear. This CDR3 has 13 amino acids. V was clipped by 2 bases and J by 8 bases, with 9 bases between them. CDR1 is LNHDA, CDR2 SQIVND, per germline (reference sequence).